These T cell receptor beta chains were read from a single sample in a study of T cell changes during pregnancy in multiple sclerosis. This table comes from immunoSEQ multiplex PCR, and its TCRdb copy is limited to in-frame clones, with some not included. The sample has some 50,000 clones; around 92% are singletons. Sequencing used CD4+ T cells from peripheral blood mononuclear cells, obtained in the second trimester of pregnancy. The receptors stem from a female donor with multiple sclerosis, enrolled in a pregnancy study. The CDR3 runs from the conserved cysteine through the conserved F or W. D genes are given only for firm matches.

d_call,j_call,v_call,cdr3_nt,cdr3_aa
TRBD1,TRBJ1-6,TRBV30,TGTGCCTGGAGTAGGACAGGGCAGAATTCACCCCTCCACTTT,CAWSRTGQNSPLHF
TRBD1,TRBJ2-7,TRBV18,TGTGCCAGCTCACCAGAACTGGGACAGGTGGACCTAAACGCCTACGAGCAGTACTTC,CASSPELGQVDLNAYEQYF
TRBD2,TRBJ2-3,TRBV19,TGTGCCAGTAGTTCGAGGACTAGCGGGGGGCTCGATACGCAGTATTTT,CASSSRTSGGLDTQYF
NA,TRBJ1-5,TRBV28,TGTGCCAGCAGTTTGTGGCAGGGTTTGGGGAATCAGCCCCAGCATTTT,CASSLWQGLGNQPQHF
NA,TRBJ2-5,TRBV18,TGTGCCAGCTCACCAGATCTGTTACAGCAAGAGACCCAGTACTTC,CASSPDLLQQETQYF
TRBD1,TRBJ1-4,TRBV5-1,TGCGCCAGCAGCAAGGTAACGGGACAGCCGAATGAAAAACTGTTTTTT,CASSKVTGQPNEKLFF
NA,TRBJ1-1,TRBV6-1,TGTGCCAGCAGCCGCCAAACAGGTTCGAACACTGAAGCTTTCTTT,CASSRQTGSNTEAFF
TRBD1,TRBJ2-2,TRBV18,TGTGCCAGCTCTCAAGACAGGGCCCAATTATCCACCGGGGAGCTGTTTTTT,CASSQDRAQLSTGELFF
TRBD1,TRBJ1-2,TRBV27,TGTGCCAGCAGACAGGGGGAGGTTAACCTTAGAGGTGGCTACACCTTC,CASRQGEVNLRGGYTF
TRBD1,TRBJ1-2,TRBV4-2,TGTGCCAGCAGCCCTGCGGCCGGGACAGGGGGCCTAAGAGGGGGCTACACCTTC,CASSPAAGTGGLRGGYTF
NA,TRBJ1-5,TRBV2,TGTGCCAGCAGCCGGGGGAATAGCAATCAGCCCCAGCATTTT,CASSRGNSNQPQHF
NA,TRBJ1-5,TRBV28,TGTGCCATCAAGGCCTCAGGGCGCAATCAGCCCCAGCATTTT,CAIKASGRNQPQHF
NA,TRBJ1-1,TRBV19,TGTGCCAGTAGGGACAGAAACACTGAAGCTTTCTTT,CASRDRNTEAFF